The 29 T cell receptor beta chains below come from one sample, sequenced in a study of cytomegalovirus exposure and HLA in healthy donors. Both 60 Vbeta primers and 13 Jbeta primers went into the PCR. The repertoire was sequenced with immunoSEQ multiplex PCR; TCRdb's copy has only in-frame clones and lacks some. The sample table sets out about 110,000 clones. Sequenced sample: PBMCs. These receptors originate from a young man in good health and CMV-seronegative.

The CDR3 bases are TGTGCCAGCAGTGGTGGGGACAGGGGTTCACCCCTCCACTTT. Translated: CASSGGDRGSPLHF. This chain uses TRBV2 with TRBJ1-6; 10 bases agree with TRBD1. The germline V gene has CDR1 SNHLY and CDR2 FYNNEI. This CDR3 has 14 amino acids. The V gene end was trimmed by 4 bases and the J gene end by 9 bases; junction bases not matched to a gene: 3.

The rearrangement uses TRBV5-6 and TRBJ2-3, with a tentative D call TRBD1 (6 bases). Germline CDR1 is SGHDT and CDR2 is YYEEEE. Between the trimmed V and J ends, which lost 4 bases and 0 bases, there was a span of 15 bases. The CDR3 covers 16 residues. CDR3 coding DNA: TGTGCCAGCAGCCCGAGACAGGCTTCTAGCACAGATACGCAGTATTTT. Translated, it gives CASSPRQASSTDTQYF.

The rearrangement joins TRBV7-2 to TRBJ2-7, with 12 bases lining up with TRBD2. This CDR3 region has 15 residues. Germline CDR1 and CDR2: SGHTA and FQGNSA. V shed 3 bases, J shed 2 bases, and the junction held 2 bases outside the gene matches. The CDR3 sequence is CASSFGTSGPYEQYF. CDR3 DNA sequence: TGTGCCAGCAGCTTCGGGACTAGCGGGCCCTACGAGCAGTACTTC.

V and J are TRBV6-1 and TRBJ1-5, with D possibly TRBD1 on 5 matching bases. This CDR3 spans 12 amino acids. V was clipped by 10 bases and J by 3 bases, with 10 bases between them. The V gene's germline CDR1 is MNHNS and CDR2 SASEGT. The CDR3 coding sequence is TGTGCCATCCAGGGTTTCAATCAGCCCCAGCATTTT. Translating it yields CAIQGFNQPQHF.

The CDR3 region has the DNA TGTGCCAGCACCCCTAGCCATAACTATGGCTACACCTTC. Translated: CASTPSHNYGYTF. The J gene is TRBJ1-2, the V gene TRBV11-2; D remains unclear. V lost 7 bases and J 1 base, leaving 10 bases between the germline ends. CDR1 SGHAT and CDR2 FQNNGV come from the germline V gene. The CDR3 has 13 amino acids.

This sequence joins TRBV7-9 and TRBJ2-5; a weak D match, TRBD2 (7 bases). Trimming took off 7 bases at V and 4 bases at J, with 19 bases between the two ends. This CDR3 comprises 15 residues. Germline loops: CDR1 SEHNR, CDR2 FQNEAQ (reference sequence). As DNA, the CDR3 is TGTGCCAGCACCCCTGTGTGGGGGGGGCGAGAGACCCAGTACTTC. Protein: CASTPVWGGRETQYF.

The chain joins TRBV5-1 to TRBJ2-7; 8 positions agree with TRBD1. Per germline, CDR1 SGHRS and CDR2 YFSETQ. The CDR3 is 14 residues long. With V trimmed by 4 bases and J by 2 bases, 5 bases remained unmatched. The CDR3 sequence: CASSLWTGTYEQYF. The DNA of the CDR3 is TGCGCCAGCAGCCTATGGACAGGGACCTACGAGCAGTACTTC.

On this clone: The sample has other DNA sequences that encode this CDR3 too. V is TRBV5-6 and J is TRBJ1-3; TRBD1 aligns across 8 bases. V was clipped by 4 bases and J by 0 bases; unmatched bases: 9. This CDR3 comprises 17 residues. Germline values: CDR1 SGHDT, CDR2 YYEEEE. CDR3 sequence (DNA): TGTGCCAGCAGCCCCGCAGGGGGCTTGATCTCTGGAAACACCATATATTTT. Its translation: CASSPAGGLISGNTIYF.

V is TRBV5-1 and J is TRBJ2-5, with D maybe TRBD2 (5 bases). The CDR3 runs to 14 residues. Trimming left V 7 bases short and J 2 bases short, with 15 bases between. Germline V CDR1 and CDR2: SGHRS, YFSETQ. The CDR3 DNA follows: TGCGCCAGCCGCGTCTTCGGGGTTCAAGAGACCCAGTACTTC. Translation gives CASRVFGVQETQYF.

The gene calls are TRBV19 and TRBJ2-1, with 12 bases fitting TRBD1. Trimming cost V 1 base and J 5 bases; bases outside gene matches: 6. Germline V gene sequence: CDR1 LNHDA, CDR2 SQIVND (reference sequence). This CDR3 spans 17 amino acids. The CDR3 region is CASSIVGQGANDNEQFF. The CDR3 DNA reads as TGTGCCAGTAGTATAGTGGGACAGGGGGCGAACGACAATGAGCAGTTCTTC. The complete variable domain, with remaining parts taken from reference TRBV19 and TRBJ2-1, reads DGGITQSPKYLFRKEGQNVTLSCEQNLNHDAMYWYRQDPGQGLRLIYYSQIVNDFQKGDIAEGYSVSREKKESFPLTVTSAQKNPTAFYLCASSIVGQGANDNEQFFGPGTRLTVL.

The CDR3 nucleotides read TGTGCCAGCAGTGACCAGCCAGGGGGCTCCTACGAGCAGTACTTC. This translates into CASSDQPGGSYEQYF. V gene TRBV6-1 combines with J gene TRBJ2-7; TRBD1 matches 7 bases. CDR3 length: 15 residues. Germline V CDR1 and CDR2: MNHNS, SASEGT. V dropped 3 bases and J dropped 0; count of bases not matched to a gene: 5.

The CDR3 sequence is CAWSGRFDSNQPQHF. In DNA, the CDR3 is TGTGCCTGGAGTGGGAGATTTGATAGCAATCAGCCCCAGCATTTT. The chain combines TRBV30 with TRBJ1-5; D call uncertain. CDR3 length: 15 residues. The V gene lost 1 base and the J gene lost 0 bases, with 10 bases spanning the gap. From germline, CDR1 is GTSNPN and CDR2 SVGIG (reference sequence). Using reference TRBV30 and TRBJ1-5 for the parts outside the CDR3, the full variable domain is SQTIHQWPATLVQPVGSPLSLECTVEGTSNPNLYWYRQAAGRGLQLLFYSVGIGQISSEVPQNLSASRPQDRQFILSSKKLLLSDSGFYLCAWSGRFDSNQPQHFGDGTRLSIL.

The V call is TRBV7-9, the J call TRBJ2-5; 7 bases fit TRBD1. V gave up 3 bases and J gave up 9 bases; unmatched junction bases: 10. In germline, CDR1 is SEHNR, CDR2 FQNEAQ (reference sequence). The CDR3 totals 14 residues. CDR3 residues: CASSFGQVAMPQYF. The CDR3, as DNA: TGTGCCAGCAGCTTCGGACAGGTAGCCATGCCCCAGTACTTC.

The chain employs TRBV7-9 and TRBJ2-1; 10 positions match TRBD2. There are 15 residues in the CDR3. Per the germline V gene, CDR1 is SEHNR and CDR2 is FQNEAQ (reference sequence). The V and J ends lost 2 bases and 7 bases, in that order; junction bases with no gene match: 5. Here the CDR3 reads CASSLSGGAGNEQFF. CDR3 nucleotides: TGTGCCAGCAGCTTAAGCGGGGGGGCCGGGAATGAGCAGTTCTTC. The variable domain in full, with the rest retrieved from reference TRBV7-9 and TRBJ2-1, is DTGVSQNPRHKITKRGQNVTFRCDPISEHNRLYWYRQTLGQGPEFLTYFQNEAQLEKSRLLSDRFSAERPKGSFSTLEIQRTEQGDSAMYLCASSLSGGAGNEQFFGPGTRLTVL.

The chain uses TRBV27 and TRBJ1-2, with 8 bases lining up with TRBD1. The CDR3 runs to 13 residues. The V gene end was trimmed by 3 bases and the J gene end by 4 bases; junction bases not matched to a gene: 1. Germline assignment: CDR1 MNHEY and CDR2 SMNVEV (reference sequence). CDR3 sequence reads: CASSFGQGYGYTF. CDR3 sequence (DNA): TGTGCCAGCAGTTTTGGACAGGGCTATGGCTACACCTTC.

This chain connects TRBV7-9 to TRBJ1-4; D remains unclear. From germline, CDR1 is SEHNR and CDR2 FQNEAQ (reference sequence). V lost 5 bases, J lost 0 bases, and 10 bases lay in between. This CDR3 region has 15 residues. CDR3 nucleotides: TGTGCCAGCAGCCGAGGCGGATCAACTAATGAAAAACTGTTTTTT. Translating gives CASSRGGSTNEKLFF.

The chain is built from TRBV7-6 and TRBJ2-5, with a possible D match to TRBD1 (5 bases). Trimming stripped 0 bases from V and 8 bases from J, with 16 bases between. The CDR3 extends over 15 amino acids. Germline loops: CDR1 SGHVS, CDR2 FNYEAQ. The CDR3 sequence: CASSLAVSREQTQYF. In DNA form, the CDR3 reads TGTGCCAGCAGCTTAGCAGTTAGCAGGGAACAAACCCAGTACTTC.

To note about this clone: Other DNA sequences in the same sample also yield this CDR3. This chain links TRBV6-6 with TRBJ1-2; perhaps TRBD1 as D (6 bases). Trimming took 1 base from V and 4 from J, leaving 13 bases between them. Germline values: CDR1 MNHNY, CDR2 SVGAGI (reference sequence). The CDR3 sequence is 15 residues long. CDR3 protein: CASSYLPTGLYGYTF. CDR3 coding DNA: TGTGCCAGCAGTTACTTACCGACAGGACTCTATGGCTACACCTTC.

This chain connects TRBV19 to TRBJ2-1, with TRBD2 matching 15 bases. From germline, CDR1 is LNHDA and CDR2 SQIVND (reference sequence). V shed 6 bases, J shed 9 bases, and the junction held 6 bases outside the gene matches. The CDR3 is made up of 15 amino acids. This chain's CDR3 is CASRRTSGGAGEQFF. The CDR3 nucleotides are TGTGCCAGTAGGAGGACTAGCGGGGGGGCGGGTGAGCAGTTCTTC.

The chain recombines TRBV5-4 with TRBJ1-3; 8 bases match TRBD1. Trimming removed 4 bases from V and 4 bases from J; junction bases left unmatched: 10. Germline CDR1 SGHNT, CDR2 YYREEE (reference sequence). The CDR3 has 16 amino acids. CDR3 region: CASSPQVTGAGNTIYF. The DNA of the CDR3 is TGTGCCAGCAGCCCTCAAGTGACAGGGGCAGGAAACACCATATATTTT.

The chain joins TRBV27 to TRBJ1-3; D possibly corresponds to TRBD1 (5 bases). With 5 bases removed from V and 2 bases from J, the gap between germline ends came to 10 bases. The CDR3 is 14 residues long. CDR1 is MNHEY and CDR2 is SMNVEV in the germline V gene (reference sequence). The CDR3 region has the DNA TGTGCCAGCAGTCCCGGGACTGCTGGAAACACCATATATTTT. Residues: CASSPGTAGNTIYF.

The V and J genes are TRBV27 and TRBJ1-1; 8 nucleotides line up with TRBD1. The CDR3 loop spans 14 amino acids. CDR1 MNHEY and CDR2 SMNVEV come from the germline V gene (reference sequence). V gave up 5 bases and J gave up 8 bases; unmatched junction bases: 10. CDR3 in DNA: TGTGCCAGCAGTCCGCATGGGACAGGTGGGGAAGCTTTCTTT. This encodes CASSPHGTGGEAFF.

The genes are TRBV5-6 and TRBJ1-2, with D possibly being TRBD1 (5 bases). Germline V gives CDR1 SGHDT, CDR2 YYEEEE. V was clipped by 7 bases and J by 5 bases, with 21 bases between them. The CDR3 sequence is 15 residues long. The chain's CDR3 is CASVLDSKMYYGYTF. CDR3 DNA: TGTGCCAGCGTTCTAGACAGCAAAATGTATTATGGCTACACCTTC.

V is TRBV4-1 and J is TRBJ2-1; weak D call: TRBD2 (6 bases). Per germline, CDR1 MGHRA and CDR2 YSYEKL. This CDR3 has 15 residues. V was cut by 0 bases and J by 4 bases, with 10 bases left in between. CDR3 coding DNA: TGCGCCAGCAGCCAAGATCCGGGGGAGTACAATGAGCAGTTCTTC. Protein product: CASSQDPGEYNEQFF.

The chain links TRBV11-2 to TRBJ2-7; the D gene is possibly TRBD2 (5 bases). The CDR3 consists of 14 residues. CDR1 and CDR2 (germline): SGHAT, FQNNGV. V was clipped by 2 bases and J by 9 bases, with 17 bases between them. CDR3 sequence (DNA): TGTGCCAGCAGCTTACTGTCGGACCCCGAGGGGCAGTACTTC. It is translated as CASSLLSDPEGQYF.

The chain links TRBV7-9 to TRBJ2-7; a weak D match, TRBD1 (6 bases). The CDR3 extends over 14 amino acids. CDR1 and CDR2 (germline): SEHNR, FQNEAQ (reference sequence). Between the trimmed V and J ends, which lost 1 base and 3 bases, there was a span of 10 bases. In nucleotides, the CDR3 is TGTGCCAGCAGCTTAGGGACAGCGGACTACGAGCAGTACTTC. Translation: CASSLGTADYEQYF.

The V and J genes are TRBV7-2 and TRBJ1-6; no clear D gene. V was pared by 1 base and J by 6 bases, with 10 bases between. Germline V gene sequence: CDR1 SGHTA, CDR2 FQGNSA. The CDR3 spans 15 residues. In DNA, the CDR3 is TGTGCCAGCAGCTTAGTAGGCGGAATTAATTCACCCCTCCACTTT. Its translation: CASSLVGGINSPLHF.

The chain combines TRBV6-1 with TRBJ2-3, with D perhaps matching TRBD2 (5 bases). The CDR3 is 14 residues long. Looked up from germline, CDR1 is MNHNS and CDR2 is SASEGT. V was trimmed by 8 bases and J by 3 bases, leaving 15 bases between them. The CDR3 DNA reads as TGTGCCAGCGTGAGGGAAGGGAAAACAGATACGCAGTATTTT. This sequence encodes CASVREGKTDTQYF.

J is TRBJ2-3 and V is TRBV11-2; D is possibly TRBD2 (6 bases). The germline CDR1 and CDR2 sequences are SGHAT and FQNNGV. This CDR3 has 14 amino acids. Trimming removed 1 base from V and 8 bases from J, with 13 bases in between. The CDR3 sequence: CASSLVRDGGTQYF. The CDR3, as DNA: TGTGCCAGCAGCTTAGTTCGCGACGGGGGTACGCAGTATTTT.